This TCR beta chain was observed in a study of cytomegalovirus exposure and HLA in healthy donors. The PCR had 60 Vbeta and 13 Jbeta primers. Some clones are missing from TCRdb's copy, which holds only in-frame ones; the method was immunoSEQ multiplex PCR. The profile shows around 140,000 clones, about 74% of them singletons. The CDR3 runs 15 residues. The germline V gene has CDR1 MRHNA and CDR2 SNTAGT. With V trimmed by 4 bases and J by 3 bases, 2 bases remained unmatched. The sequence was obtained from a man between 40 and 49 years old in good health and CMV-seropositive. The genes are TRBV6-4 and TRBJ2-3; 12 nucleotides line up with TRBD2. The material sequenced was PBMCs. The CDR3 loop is CASSASGRGTDTQYF. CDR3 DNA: TGTGCCAGCAGTGCTAGCGGGAGGGGAACAGATACGCAGTATTTT.